Below are 15 T cell receptor beta chains sequenced from a single sample in a study of neurological immune-mediated disorders. TCRdb used MiXCR to reprocess the 5' RACE reads, holding one entry per CDR3 protein. Found here are about 80,000 distinct CDR3 sequences, roughly 4.8% of them singletons; the top ten hold roughly 2.4%. The sample comprised PBMCs. Every receptor here comes from a woman in her thirties with multiple sclerosis.

This clonotype has a count of ten or more. The CDR3 protein is CSAPTTGLAGVGHTQYF. DNA of the CDR3: TGCAGTGCTCCAACGACAGGACTAGCGGGAGTTGGGCATACGCAGTATTTT. The chain combines TRBV20-1 with TRBJ2-3; the match to TRBD2 covers 13 bases. This CDR3 spans 17 amino acids. Trimming removed 5 bases from V and 7 bases from J; junction bases left unmatched: 15. Per germline, CDR1 DFQATT and CDR2 SNEGSKA (reference sequence).

This clonotype qualifies as medium-sized. This rearrangement joins TRBV5-1 to TRBJ2-6; D gene ambiguous. This CDR3 has 13 amino acids. The V and J ends lost 1 base and 4 bases respectively, with 3 bases between them. Germline V gene lookup returns CDR1 SGHRS and CDR2 YFSETQ. This CDR3 reads CASSLTGANVLTF. The CDR3 nucleotides read TGCGCCAGCAGCTTGACAGGGGCCAACGTCCTGACTTTC.

This clonotype appeared many times. The chain joins TRBV12-3 or TRBV12-4 to TRBJ1-3, with 8 bases lining up with TRBD1. Trimming at V came to 5 bases and at J to 4 bases, leaving 4 bases not matched to a gene. The CDR3 is 14 residues long. CDR3 protein: CASSIDRGGNTIYF. The CDR3 bases are TGTGCCAGCAGTATAGACAGGGGCGGAAACACCATATATTTT.

This clonotype has at least ten counts. The rearrangement links TRBV6-6 to TRBJ2-5, with TRBD1 as a possible D gene (6 bases). Per germline, CDR1 MNHNY and CDR2 SVGAGI (reference sequence). Trimming left V 4 bases short and J 4 bases short, with 10 bases between. The CDR3 runs 13 residues. The CDR3 reads CASSWEGGETQYF. The CDR3 DNA sequence: TGTGCCAGCAGTTGGGAAGGGGGAGAGACCCAGTACTTC.

In this sample, this clonotype turned up many times. The chain is built from TRBV12-5 and TRBJ2-1; weak D call: TRBD1 (5 bases). The V gene lost 1 base and the J gene lost 2 bases, with 24 bases spanning the gap. The CDR3 has 20 residues. From germline, CDR1 is LGHNT and CDR2 FRNRAP. The CDR3 nucleotides read TGTGCTAGTGGTTTGGATAATCCCAGGCAGGGCCGAAATACCTACAATGAGCAGTTCTTC. Amino acid sequence: CASGLDNPRQGRNTYNEQFF.

In its sample, this clonotype was seen many times. The chain links TRBV20-1 to TRBJ2-5, with 9 bases fitting TRBD2. The CDR3 is 15 amino acids. CDR1 DFQATT and CDR2 SNEGSKA come from the germline V gene (reference sequence). V shed 3 bases, J shed 5 bases, and the junction held 10 bases outside the gene matches. The DNA of the CDR3 is TGCAGTGCTAGCCCTTGGCGGGAGGGCCGTGAGACCCAGTACTTC. Encoded protein: CSASPWREGRETQYF.

The genes are TRBV20-1 and TRBJ2-1, with 9 bases aligning to TRBD2. Germline CDR1 is DFQATT and CDR2 is SNEGSKA (reference sequence). The CDR3 extends over 16 amino acids. The trim removed 1 base at V and 0 bases at J, leaving 4 bases unmatched. The CDR3 is CSARGGREGSYNEQFF. The CDR3 DNA reads TGCAGTGCTAGAGGAGGGCGGGAGGGCTCCTACAATGAGCAGTTCTTC.

In this sample, this clonotype turned up many times. V gene TRBV18 combines with J gene TRBJ2-7, with D perhaps matching TRBD2 (5 bases). Trimming removed 3 bases from V and 1 base from J, with 10 bases in between. There are 14 residues in the CDR3. Per the germline V gene, CDR1 is KGHSH and CDR2 is LQKENI. DNA of the CDR3: TGTGCCAGCTCACCCCGGACTCCTTCCTACGAGCAGTACTTC. Amino acid sequence: CASSPRTPSYEQYF.

This clonotype was recorded at least ten times. The CDR3 DNA reads TGTGCCAGCAGTAACTACAGGGGCCAAGAGACCCAGTACTTC. This encodes CASSNYRGQETQYF. This chain connects TRBV7-2 to TRBJ2-5; 7 bases line up with TRBD1. Germline V gene sequence: CDR1 SGHTA, CDR2 FQGNSA. V shed 6 bases, J shed 1 base, and the junction held 5 bases outside the gene matches. The length of the CDR3 is 14 residues.

This clonotype was counted ten times or more. The chain employs TRBV5-1 and TRBJ2-3, with D perhaps TRBD1 (6 bases). The V end lost 3 bases, the J end lost 3 bases, and 11 bases lay between the germline ends. CDR3 length: 14 amino acids. Germline CDR1 reads SGHRS; CDR2 reads YFSETQ. The CDR3 here is CASSWQGLTDTQYF. The CDR3 bases are TGCGCCAGCAGCTGGCAGGGGCTTACAGATACGCAGTATTTT. The full variable domain, completed using reference TRBV5-1 and TRBJ2-3, is KAGVTQTPRYLIKTRGQQVTLSCSPISGHRSVSWYQQTPGQGLQFLFEYFSETQRNKGNFPGRFSGRQFSNSRSEMNVSTLELGDSALYLCASSWQGLTDTQYFGPGTRLTVL.

On this clonotype: The junction departs from germline at one end; a sequencing error may be responsible. The rearrangement uses TRBV11-2 and TRBJ1-6, with 9 bases identical to TRBD1. Germline loops: CDR1 SGHAT, CDR2 FQNNGV. CDR3 size: 16 residues. The CDR3 DNA sequence: TGTGCCAGCAGCCACGGACGGGGACAGGGAGATTCAACCCTCAACTTT. It is translated as CASSHGRGQGDSTLNF. Full variable domain (missing parts from reference TRBV11-2 and TRBJ1-6): EAGVAQSPRYKIIEKRQSVAFWCNPISGHATLYWYQQILGQGPKLLIQFQNNGVVDDSQLPKDRFSAERLKGVDSTLKIQPAKLEDSAVYLCASSHGRGQGDSTLNFGNGTRLTVT.

Many counts were recorded for this clonotype. This chain links TRBV20-1 with TRBJ1-1; D gene ambiguous. With 6 bases removed from V and 4 bases from J, the gap between germline ends came to 9 bases. Germline V gene data show CDR1 as DFQATT and CDR2 as SNEGSKA (reference sequence). The CDR3 runs to 11 residues. This chain's CDR3 is CSAPDGTEAFF. The CDR3 DNA reads TGCAGTGCCCCGGACGGCACTGAAGCTTTCTTT.

This clonotype was seen ten or more times. V is TRBV14 and J is TRBJ1-2, with a weak D call TRBD1 (6 bases). The CDR3 consists of 15 residues. Germline V gene sequence: CDR1 SGHDN, CDR2 FVKESK. Trimming stripped 0 bases from V and 4 bases from J, with 12 bases between. CDR3: CASSQDLGQIYGYTF. CDR3 nucleotides: TGTGCCAGCAGCCAAGACCTAGGACAGATCTATGGCTACACCTTC.

The sample holds many counts of this clonotype. The rearrangement uses TRBV3-1 and TRBJ2-7, with D perhaps matching TRBD2 (5 bases). Trimming took off 0 bases at V and 5 bases at J, with 14 bases between the two ends. The germline V gene encodes CDR1 LGHDT and CDR2 YNNKEL (reference sequence). The CDR3 totals 15 residues. CDR3 sequence: CASSQDATRINEQYF. The CDR3 coding sequence is TGTGCCAGCAGCCAAGATGCTACTAGAATCAACGAGCAGTACTTC.

Many counts were recorded for this clonotype. One junction end does not reproduce the germline sequence, and a read error may be involved. The V and J genes are TRBV7-2 and TRBJ1-5, with D tentatively TRBD1 (6 bases). Germline V gives CDR1 SGHTA, CDR2 FQGNSA. The CDR3 has 15 amino acids. CDR3 residues: CASSLAGQSNKTQNF. DNA of the CDR3: TGTGCCAGCAGCTTAGCGGGACAATCTAATAAGACCCAGAATTTT.